This T cell receptor (beta chain) was profiled in a study of shared clonotypes between healthy human individuals (dated by TCRdb to the early 2020s). Some background on the complete study: A couple of women and three men aged 18 to 49 years were included in the cohort. Per donor, leukapheresis produced somewhere between about 0.94 and 9 billion PBMCs. Libraries were prepared and TCR repertoires were sequenced by different laboratories using diverse techniques, in order to increase sequencing depth and limit assay-specific biases. To estimate repertoire size and how much clonotype sharing occurs between individuals, the study deeply sequenced the blood TCR repertoires of roughly 5 healthy adults. For each donor, three plates each were used for CD4 naive and CD4 memory, two plates were used for CD8 naive, and one plate was used for CD8 memory.

Cut back by 0 bases and 4 bases, the V and J ends lie 13 bases apart. The CDR3 measures 15 amino acids from cysteine to phenylalanine. Of the read, only the CDR3 DNA is kept; its 45 bases are in frame from base 1. The germline V gene specifies LGHNA as CDR1 and YSLEER as CDR2. Beyond this particular receptor, the publication reports: The genetic and exposure-history diversity represented was limited by the small number of donors. Larger estimated clonotype richness was generally found for naive subsets than for memory subsets. Even with the large sequencing depth, rarefaction of the sorted-subset datasets indicated that sequencing was incomplete. Pairwise subsampling indicated that sequencing depth was expected to affect the degree of clonotype sharing among donors. Compared with non-shared clonotypes, clonotypes shared by all four sorted-subset donors had higher generation probabilities. Only blood was sampled, and tissue TCR repertoires likely differ from those in blood. Sharing across several donors was observed for approximately 5% of naive CD4, over 3% of naive CD8, 2.3% of memory CD4, and approximately 0.41% of memory CD8 clonotypes.

Healthy HIV-negative adults with no recently reported acute infections or vaccinations were included as donors. Every donor was a Caucasian adult living in Nashville, Tennessee, USA. CD4+ T cells were enriched by magnetic negative selection, after which naive cells were positively selected on CD45RA and the negative fraction was taken as the memory subset. Blood was obtained by leukapheresis, after which PBMCs were separated by Ficoll-Histopaque density gradient centrifugation and cryopreserved in liquid nitrogen vapor phase. Analytical flow cytometry was used to check the purity and quantity of every magnetically sorted T cell population. Genomic DNA was isolated from each sorted fraction and quantified by UV absorbance on a Nanodrop 2000c. Points on this clone: The antigen this receptor binds is unknown. There are no base qualities to consult, and no much larger clone falls within one base.

TCR CDR3 regions were amplified from genomic DNA by multiplex PCR using the deep immunoSEQ assay. Extracted genomic DNA from each cell subset was distributed evenly across all wells of several immunoSEQ 96-well plates, and each plate was treated as a replicate. For sorted subsets, approximately 190 ng of genomic DNA, equivalent to 25,000 to 35,000 T cell genomes, went into each replicate PCR. Purified libraries were measured with a Qubit 3.0 fluorometer, size-checked on a Bioanalyzer 2100, and measured again with the KAPA Library Quantification kit. A separate single-read 150-cycle Illumina NextSeq 550 flow cell was used to sequence each immunoSEQ 96-well plate. The source study handled its data this way. The immunoSEQ output contained only junctional sequences without quality scores, so filtering could not match that applied to full-length reads. To assign V/J genes and CDR3, sequences were annotated using PyIR, a Python wrapper for IgBLAST v1.9, with IMGT germline references. Any read was removed if the V/J assignment was weak (E-value above 1e-6), the CDR3 was missing, or the read contained stop codons, out-of-frame junctions, or ambiguous translated residues. V3J clonotypes were defined as sequences sharing an identical inferred V gene, J gene, and CDR3 amino acid sequence. Percentage overlap between repertoires was computed as shared unique clonotypes divided by the size of the smaller repertoire. RTK rarefaction, the Chao1 estimator, and Recon v2.1 estimates of unobserved clonotypes were used to assess repertoire richness. OLGA was used to compute generation probabilities for all TCRbeta clonotypes that the gDNA method yielded from a few donors. Imported from immuneACCESS, the table was reduced by TCRdb to in-frame sequences with V and J called. These copies leave out some clones; in studies compared against another copy, an unresolved V gene accounts for under half, and the cause of the remainder is not known. V and J calls and clone size are copied from that table; D and trimming were computed from the DNA. Here the sample has about 2.4 million clones; under 95% occur a single time. Clones ranked in the top ten supply more than 0.35% of the sample.

Specimen: naive CD4+ T cells from PBMCs. The sample's cell subset or site, from its label and the paper: CD45RA+ positively selected. The chain uses TRBV4-3 and TRBJ2-7; the D gene is not confidently resolved. This sequence originates from a man aged 18 to 29 in good health. Some clones in this sample may be carry-over from other donors' samples. The bases read TGCGCCAGCAGCCAAGATGTACTTAGTAGTTACGAGCAGTACTTC. It specifies CASSQDVLSSYEQYF.